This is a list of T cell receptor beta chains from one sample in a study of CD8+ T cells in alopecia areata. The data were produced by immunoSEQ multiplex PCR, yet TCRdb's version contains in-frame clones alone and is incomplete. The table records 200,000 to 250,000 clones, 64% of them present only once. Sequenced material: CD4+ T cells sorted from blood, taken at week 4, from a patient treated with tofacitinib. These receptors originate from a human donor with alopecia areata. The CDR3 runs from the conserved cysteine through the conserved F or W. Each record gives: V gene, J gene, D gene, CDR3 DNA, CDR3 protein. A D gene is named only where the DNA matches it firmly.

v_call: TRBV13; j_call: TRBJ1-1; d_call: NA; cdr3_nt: TGTGCCAGCAGCTTGATCGGAATGAACACTGAAGCTTTCTTT; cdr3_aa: CASSLIGMNTEAFF
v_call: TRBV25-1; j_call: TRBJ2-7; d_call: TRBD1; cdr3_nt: TGTGCCAGCAGTGCGGGGAACAGGGGGTTGTACGAGCAGTACTTC; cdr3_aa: CASSAGNRGLYEQYF
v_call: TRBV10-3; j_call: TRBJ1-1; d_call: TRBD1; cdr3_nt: TGTGCCATCACCGAAGACAGGGGGTGGACTGAAGCTTTCTTT; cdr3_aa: CAITEDRGWTEAFF
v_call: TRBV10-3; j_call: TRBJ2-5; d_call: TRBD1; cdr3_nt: TGTGCCATCAGCAACCGGGACAGGCAAGAGACCCAGTACTTC; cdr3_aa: CAISNRDRQETQYF
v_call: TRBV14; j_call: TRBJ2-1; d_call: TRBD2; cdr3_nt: TGTGCCAGCAGCCAGGGCGGGGGAAGGAACAATGAGCAGTTCTTC; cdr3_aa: CASSQGGGRNNEQFF
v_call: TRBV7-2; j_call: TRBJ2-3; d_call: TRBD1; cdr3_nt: TGTGCCAGCAGCCCGGGCAGGGGGCGCAGCACAGATACGCAGTATTTT; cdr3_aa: CASSPGRGRSTDTQYF
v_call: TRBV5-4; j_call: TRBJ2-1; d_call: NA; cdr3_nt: TGTGCCAGCAGCTCCACAACCCTACAATACAATGAGCAGTTCTTC; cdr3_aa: CASSSTTLQYNEQFF
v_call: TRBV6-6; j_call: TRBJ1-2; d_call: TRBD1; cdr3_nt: TGTGCCAGCAGTTACACCGGGACAGGGTATGGCTACACCTTC; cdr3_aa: CASSYTGTGYGYTF
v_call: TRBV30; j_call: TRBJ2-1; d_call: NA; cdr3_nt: TGTGCCTCTGGGAGCGAGGTTGGTAGTGAGCAGTTCTTC; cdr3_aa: CASGSEVGSEQFF
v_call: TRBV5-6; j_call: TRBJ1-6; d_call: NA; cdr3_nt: TGTGCCAGCAGCCGAGAAGGGGTGTCAGATAATTCACCCCTCCACTTT; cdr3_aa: CASSREGVSDNSPLHF
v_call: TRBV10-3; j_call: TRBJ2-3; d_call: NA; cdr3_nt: TGTGCCATCAGTGAGTCGAGAGGCAGAGATACGCAGTATTTT; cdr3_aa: CAISESRGRDTQYF
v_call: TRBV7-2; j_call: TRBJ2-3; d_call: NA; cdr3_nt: TGTGCCAGCAGCTTAGATTCGACACAAGATACGCAGTATTTT; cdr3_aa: CASSLDSTQDTQYF
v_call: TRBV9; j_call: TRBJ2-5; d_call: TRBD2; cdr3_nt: TGTGCCAGCAGCGTACTAGGACTAGCGGGGTCTGCAAAAGAGACCCAGTACTTC; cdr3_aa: CASSVLGLAGSAKETQYF
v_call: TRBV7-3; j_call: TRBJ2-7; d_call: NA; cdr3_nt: TGTGCCAGCAGCGGATCCGGGGTGCCGGGCTACGAGCAGTACTTC; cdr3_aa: CASSGSGVPGYEQYF
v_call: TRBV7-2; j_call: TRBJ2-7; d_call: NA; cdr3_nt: TGTGCCAGCAGCTTAGGATTGGGGTTTGGAAACGAGCAGTACTTC; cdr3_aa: CASSLGLGFGNEQYF
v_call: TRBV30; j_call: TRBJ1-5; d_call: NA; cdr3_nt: TGTGCCTGGTCCGAGACAGACAATCAGCCCCAGCATTTT; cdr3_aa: CAWSETDNQPQHF
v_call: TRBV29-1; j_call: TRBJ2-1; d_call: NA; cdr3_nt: TGCAGCGTCGGGACACCATCCTACAATGAGCAGTTCTTC; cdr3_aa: CSVGTPSYNEQFF